This T cell receptor (beta chain) was profiled in a study of cytomegalovirus exposure and HLA in healthy donors. Notes on the study in general: Usually a TCR sequence was rare, but some public TCRs were found in many donors. Roughly uniform sequencing depth across donors was assumed, possibly incorrectly. According to an earlier analysis, most TCR beta V segments yielded productive rearrangements about 90% or about 30% of the time.

The CDR3 spans 11 residues. V was trimmed by 3 bases and J by 14 bases, leaving 9 bases between them. Germline CDR1 SGDLS, CDR2 YYNGEE. Regarding this clone: What it recognizes is unknown.

This PCR relied on a set of 60 Vbeta primers and 13 Jbeta primers. Sequenced by immunoSEQ multiplex PCR; TCRdb stores in-frame clones only, minus some. In all, the sample yields fewer than 60,000 clones. This rearrangement joins TRBV9 to TRBJ1-6, with a weak D call TRBD1 (6 bases). The sample taken for sequencing was PBMCs. The sequence was obtained from a woman in her thirties in good health and CMV-seropositive. The CDR3 DNA is TGTGCCAGCAGCGCCGGGACAACCCTCCACTTT. Translated: CASSAGTTLHF.